These 7 T cell receptor beta chains came from one sample sequenced in a study of T cells in Graves' hyperthyroidism and ophthalmopathy. RNA transcripts served as the template for amplifying TCR beta CDR3 regions. HTBI primers were used for first-round RT-PCR of the TCR CDR3. MiXCR, applied by TCRdb to the multiplex PCR reads, yields one record per CDR3 protein. The table includes 500,000 to 600,000 distinct CDR3 sequences, 46% detected once. The sequenced sample was peripheral blood or thyroid tissue (not recorded which). Receptors were obtained from an adult woman with Graves' disease, either hyperthyroidism or ophthalmopathy (not recorded which).

This clonotype was seen at least ten times. The chain recombines TRBV19 with TRBJ1-1; D not resolved. The CDR3 consists of 14 residues. CDR1 and CDR2 (germline): LNHDA, SQIVND (reference sequence). The ends were cut back, 8 bases at V and 0 bases at J, with 13 bases in the middle. This CDR3 is CASRGGGMNTEAFF. The CDR3 DNA reads TGTGCCAGTCGAGGCGGAGGAATGAACACTGAAGCTTTCTTT.

The chain has TRBV19 and TRBJ2-7; no clear D gene. Trimming removed 9 bases at V and 0 bases at J, with 18 bases between. Germline CDR1 and CDR2: LNHDA and SQIVND (reference sequence). The CDR3 has 15 amino acids. CDR3 sequence: CASSQSQDLSYEQYF. The DNA of the CDR3 is TGTGCCAGCAGCCAAAGTCAGGACCTCTCCTACGAGCAGTACTTC.

The chain uses TRBV7-9 and TRBJ2-7; D unclear. The CDR3 contains 15 residues. With 5 bases removed from V and 3 bases from J, the gap between germline ends came to 17 bases. Per the germline V gene, CDR1 is SEHNR and CDR2 is FQNEAQ (reference sequence). The CDR3 DNA sequence: TGTGCCAGCAGCCATGGTAAAGGGTTACTCTACGAGCAGTACTTC. This codes for CASSHGKGLLYEQYF.

The chain links TRBV5-1 to TRBJ2-5, with a tentative D call TRBD1 (5 bases). This CDR3 has 14 residues. V lost 4 bases to trimming and J lost 3 bases, with 13 bases between them. In germline, CDR1 is SGHRS, CDR2 YFSETQ. This CDR3 is CASSPLGAEETQYF. DNA for the CDR3: TGCGCCAGCAGCCCGTTAGGGGCTGAAGAGACCCAGTACTTC.

In this sample, this clonotype turned up many times. J is TRBJ1-2 and V is TRBV29-1; D ambiguous. This CDR3 has 14 residues. Germline CDR1 SQVTM, CDR2 ANQGSEA. V was trimmed by 3 bases and J by 1 base, leaving 12 bases between them. The DNA for the CDR3 is TGCAGCGTTGAGGAGGGAATCATTAACTATGGCTACACCTTC. Amino acid sequence: CSVEEGIINYGYTF.

The sample holds a few counts of this clonotype. V is TRBV7-9 and J is TRBJ1-1; a weak D match, TRBD1 (5 bases). V gave up 6 bases and J gave up 1 base, with 15 bases separating them. Germline lookup yields CDR1 SEHNR and CDR2 FQNEAQ (reference sequence). The CDR3 sequence is 15 residues long. The CDR3 DNA follows: TGTGCCAGCAGAACCAGGGACGGATGGAACACTGAAGCTTTCTTT. As protein: CASRTRDGWNTEAFF.

This clonotype was recorded at least ten times. V usage is TRBV7-2 and J usage is TRBJ2-2; no reliable D call. Germline V gene sequence: CDR1 SGHTA, CDR2 FQGNSA. The CDR3 runs to 12 residues. The V and J ends lost 8 bases and 11 bases respectively, with 15 bases between them. CDR3 amino acids: CASGKYSAELFF. CDR3 nucleotide sequence: TGTGCCAGCGGGAAGTACAGTGCCGAGCTGTTTTTT.